The clone carrying this T cell receptor beta chain was found a few times. TCRdb passed the reads through MiXCR, listing each CDR3 protein once. The data contain more than 350,000 distinct CDR3 sequences, roughly 31% of them singletons. The sample originates from a study of T cell repertoires in cytomegalovirus infection. Sequenced sample: PBMCs. The TCR was taken from a human donor in good health (CMV status not recorded). Some clones in this sample may be carry-over from other donors' samples.

CDR3 coding DNA: TGTGCCAGCAGCGGCATGACAGGGGCGAACACTGAAGCTTTCTTT. This codes for CASSGMTGANTEAFF. The chain carries TRBV5-4 and TRBJ1-1, with TRBD1 matching 8 bases. The CDR3 sequence is 15 residues long. Germline V lookup: CDR1 SGHNT, CDR2 YYREEE (reference sequence). J gave up 1 base and V 4 bases, and 6 bases lay outside the gene matches.